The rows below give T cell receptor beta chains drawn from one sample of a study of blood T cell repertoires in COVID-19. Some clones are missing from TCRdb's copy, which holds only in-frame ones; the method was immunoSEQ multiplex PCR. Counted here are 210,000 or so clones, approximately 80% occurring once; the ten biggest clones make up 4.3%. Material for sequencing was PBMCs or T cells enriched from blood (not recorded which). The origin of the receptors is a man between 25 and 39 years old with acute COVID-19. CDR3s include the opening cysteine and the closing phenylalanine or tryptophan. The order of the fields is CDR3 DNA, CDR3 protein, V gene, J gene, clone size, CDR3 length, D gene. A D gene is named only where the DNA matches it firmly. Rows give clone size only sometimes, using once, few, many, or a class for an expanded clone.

TGTGCCAGCAGTGATGCGACAGGCACTGAAGCTTTCTTT	CASSDATGTEAFF	TRBV2	TRBJ1-1	NA	13	NA
TGTGCCAGCAGCCTCCCGACTAGCGGGGTCACAGATACGCAGTATTTT	CASSLPTSGVTDTQYF	TRBV5-4	TRBJ2-3	NA	16	TRBD2
TGTGCCAGCAGCTTACAGGGCTTGGAGCAGTTCTTC	CASSLQGLEQFF	TRBV7-9	TRBJ2-1	NA	12	NA
TGTGCCAGCAGTTATGGGACAGCGGCGGGCACTGAAGCTTTCTTT	CASSYGTAAGTEAFF	TRBV6-6	TRBJ1-1	NA	15	TRBD1
TGTGCCACCAGCAGTGGTCGGGGAGCTAACTATGGCTACACCTTC	CATSSGRGANYGYTF	TRBV15	TRBJ1-2	NA	15	NA
TGTGCCAGCAGCGTACAGGGATTCTCTGGAAACACCATATATTTT	CASSVQGFSGNTIYF	TRBV6-5	TRBJ1-3	few	15	NA
TGTGCCAGCAGCTCTCTGGGACAGGGCATTGGAAACACCATATATTTT	CASSSLGQGIGNTIYF	TRBV11-2	TRBJ1-3	NA	16	TRBD1
TGTGCCAGCAGGGAGAGGGGGGGTAGCTTAAGAGCTTTCTTT	CASRERGGSLRAFF	TRBV27	TRBJ1-1	once	14	NA
TGTGCCAGCACCGGGCTAGCGGGGGCCAACAGGGGGAAAGAGACCCAGTACTTC	CASTGLAGANRGKETQYF	TRBV2	TRBJ2-5	NA	18	TRBD2
TGTGCCAGCAGTTTGATAGGCGGGGGGGCGAAAGGGGCCAACGTCCTGACTTTC	CASSLIGGGAKGANVLTF	TRBV28	TRBJ2-6	NA	18	TRBD2
TGTGCCAGCAGCTTGAGAAAGGCAGGGAACAATAATTCACCCCTCCACTTT	CASSLRKAGNNNSPLHF	TRBV5-4	TRBJ1-6	NA	17	NA
TGTGCCAGCAGGCCGACAGGCCTGACCAACACTGAAGCTTTCTTT	CASRPTGLTNTEAFF	TRBV6-4	TRBJ1-1	NA	15	NA
TGTGCCAGCAGCTTGATCGGTCAAGCGAATCAGCCCCAGCATTTT	CASSLIGQANQPQHF	TRBV5-6	TRBJ1-5	NA	15	NA
TGTGCCAGCAGCGGAGGAACGTACACCATATATTTT	CASSGGTYTIYF	TRBV9	TRBJ1-3	few	12	NA
TGTGCCACCAGTGATACATCCCTGACGACAGGCTACACCTTC	CATSDTSLTTGYTF	TRBV24-1	TRBJ1-2	once	14	NA
TGTGCCAGCAGCACAACTAGCGGTAACACCGGGGAGCTGTTTTTT	CASSTTSGNTGELFF	TRBV7-2	TRBJ2-2	NA	15	TRBD2
TGTGCCAGCAGCGAGCGACAGGGACTGAACACTGAAGCTTTCTTT	CASSERQGLNTEAFF	TRBV13	TRBJ1-1	few	15	TRBD1
TGTGCCAGCAAAACAGGTGGAATTGGTCAGCCCCAGCATTTT	CASKTGGIGQPQHF	TRBV2	TRBJ1-5	NA	14	NA
TGTGCCAGCAGTTTGGAGAGAGGCTACACCTTC	CASSLERGYTF	TRBV28	TRBJ1-2	NA	11	NA
TGTGCCAGCAGCCAACCCGAGGATTCACCCCTCCACTTT	CASSQPEDSPLHF	TRBV4-2	TRBJ1-6	NA	13	NA
TGCGCCAGCAGCTTAAGAGGAAACACTGAAGCTTTCTTT	CASSLRGNTEAFF	TRBV5-1	TRBJ1-1	NA	13	NA
TGCGCCAGCAGCCCGGGACTAGCGGGGTACACCGGGGAGCTGTTTTTT	CASSPGLAGYTGELFF	TRBV5-1	TRBJ2-2	NA	16	TRBD2
TGTGCCAGCAGCCAAGGACCGTCCGAGGTCTATGGCTACACCTTC	CASSQGPSEVYGYTF	TRBV3-1/TRBV3-2	TRBJ1-2	NA	15	NA
TGTGCCAGCAGCCGCCACCCGGATGGCTACACCTTC	CASSRHPDGYTF	TRBV7-9	TRBJ1-2	NA	12	NA
TGTGCCAGCAGCCCGCGGGCGGGGCATCTACAGGAGGCTTTCTTT	CASSPRAGHLQEAFF	TRBV5-6	TRBJ1-1	NA	15	NA
TGCGCCAGCAGCTTAGCGGGGGCCGTATCCTACGAGCAGTACTTC	CASSLAGAVSYEQYF	TRBV5-1	TRBJ2-7	NA	15	TRBD2
TGCGCCAGCAGCTACGACAGTAGTACGCAGTATTTT	CASSYDSSTQYF	TRBV5-1	TRBJ2-3	NA	12	NA
TGTGCCAGCAGCCCCGGTAGAGGGCTCGCGAACACCGGGGAGCTGTTTTTT	CASSPGRGLANTGELFF	TRBV11-3	TRBJ2-2	NA	17	NA
TGTGCCAGCAGCCTAATGGGGGGAGCTATGTTGGAGCAGTACTTC	CASSLMGGAMLEQYF	TRBV7-9	TRBJ2-7	few	15	NA